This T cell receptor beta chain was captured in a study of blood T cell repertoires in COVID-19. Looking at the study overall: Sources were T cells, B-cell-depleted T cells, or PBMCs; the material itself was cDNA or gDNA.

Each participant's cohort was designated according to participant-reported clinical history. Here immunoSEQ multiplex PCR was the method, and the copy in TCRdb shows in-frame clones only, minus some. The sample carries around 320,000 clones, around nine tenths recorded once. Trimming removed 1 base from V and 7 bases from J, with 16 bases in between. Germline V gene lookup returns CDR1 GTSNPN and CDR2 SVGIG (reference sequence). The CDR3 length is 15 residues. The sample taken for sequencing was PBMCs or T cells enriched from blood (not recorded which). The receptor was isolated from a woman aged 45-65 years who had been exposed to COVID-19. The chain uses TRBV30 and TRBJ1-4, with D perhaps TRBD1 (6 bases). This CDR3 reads CAWSAGRGWVEKLFF. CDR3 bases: TGTGCCTGGAGTGCCGGCAGGGGATGGGTTGAAAAACTGTTTTTT.